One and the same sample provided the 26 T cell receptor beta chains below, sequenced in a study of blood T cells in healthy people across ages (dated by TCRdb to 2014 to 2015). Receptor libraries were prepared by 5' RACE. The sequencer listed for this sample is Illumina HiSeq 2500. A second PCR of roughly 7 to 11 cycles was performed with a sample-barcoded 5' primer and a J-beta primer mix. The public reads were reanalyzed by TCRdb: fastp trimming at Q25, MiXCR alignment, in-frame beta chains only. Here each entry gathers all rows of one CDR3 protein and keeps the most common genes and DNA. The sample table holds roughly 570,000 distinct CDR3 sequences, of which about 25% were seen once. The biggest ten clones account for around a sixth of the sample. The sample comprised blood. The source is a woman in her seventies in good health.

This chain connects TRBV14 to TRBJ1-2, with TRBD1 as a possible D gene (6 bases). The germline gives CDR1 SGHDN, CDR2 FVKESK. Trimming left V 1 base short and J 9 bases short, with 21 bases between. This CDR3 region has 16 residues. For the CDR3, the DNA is TGTGCCAGCAGCCAAGGTTCCGGGGGCGCGATGCAAAGCTACACCTTC. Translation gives CASSQGSGGAMQSYTF.

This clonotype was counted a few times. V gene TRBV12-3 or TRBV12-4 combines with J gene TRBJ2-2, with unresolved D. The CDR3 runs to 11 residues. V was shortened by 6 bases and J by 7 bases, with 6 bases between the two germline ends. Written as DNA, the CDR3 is TGTGCCAGCAGGTCGAACGGGGAGCTGTTTTTT. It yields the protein CASRSNGELFF.

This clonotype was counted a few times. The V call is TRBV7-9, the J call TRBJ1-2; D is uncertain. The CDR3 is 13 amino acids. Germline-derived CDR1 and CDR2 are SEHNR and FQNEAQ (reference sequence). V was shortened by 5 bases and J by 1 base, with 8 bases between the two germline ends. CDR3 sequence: CASSTTVNYGYTF. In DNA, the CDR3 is TGTGCCAGCAGCACCACAGTTAACTATGGCTACACCTTC.

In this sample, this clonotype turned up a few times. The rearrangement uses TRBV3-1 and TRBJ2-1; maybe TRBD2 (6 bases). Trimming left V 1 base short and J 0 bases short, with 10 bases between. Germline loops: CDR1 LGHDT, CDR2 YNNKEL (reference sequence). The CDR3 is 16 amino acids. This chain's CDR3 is CASSQGRGLSYNEQFF. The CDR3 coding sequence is TGTGCCAGCAGCCAAGGGCGGGGACTCTCCTACAATGAGCAGTTCTTC.

The DNA of the CDR3 is TGTGCCAGTAGACAGGGTCGGGGCTACACCTTC. Amino acids: CASRQGRGYTF. The V gene is TRBV12-3 or TRBV12-4, the J gene TRBJ1-2; 7 bases align to TRBD1. Losses at the gene ends were 9 bases for V and 8 bases for J; bases not matched to a gene: 6. This CDR3 spans 11 amino acids.

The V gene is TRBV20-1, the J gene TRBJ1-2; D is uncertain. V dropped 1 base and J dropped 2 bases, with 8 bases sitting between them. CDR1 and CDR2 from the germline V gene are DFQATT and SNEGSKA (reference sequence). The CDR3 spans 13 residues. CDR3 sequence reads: CSARVGQNYGYTF. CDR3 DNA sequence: TGCAGTGCTAGAGTAGGGCAGAACTATGGCTACACCTTC.

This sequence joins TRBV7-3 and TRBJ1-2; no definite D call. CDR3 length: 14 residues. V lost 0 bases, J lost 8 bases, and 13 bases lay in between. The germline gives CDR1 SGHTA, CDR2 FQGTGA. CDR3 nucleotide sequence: TGTGCCAGCAGCTTAACAGGCCAGGCCGGGGGCTACACCTTC. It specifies CASSLTGQAGGYTF. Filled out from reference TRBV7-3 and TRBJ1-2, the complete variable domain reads GAGVSQTPSNKVTEKGKYVELRCDPISGHTALYWYRQSLGQGPEFLIYFQGTGAADDSGLPNDRFFAVRPEGSVSTLKIQRTERGDSAVYLCASSLTGQAGGYTFGSGTRLTVV.

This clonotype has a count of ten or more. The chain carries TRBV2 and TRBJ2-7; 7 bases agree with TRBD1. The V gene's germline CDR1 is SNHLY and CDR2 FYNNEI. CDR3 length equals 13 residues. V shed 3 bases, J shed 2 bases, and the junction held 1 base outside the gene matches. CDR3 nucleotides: TGTGCCAGCAGTGAGGGGACAGCCTACGAGCAGTACTTC. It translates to CASSEGTAYEQYF.

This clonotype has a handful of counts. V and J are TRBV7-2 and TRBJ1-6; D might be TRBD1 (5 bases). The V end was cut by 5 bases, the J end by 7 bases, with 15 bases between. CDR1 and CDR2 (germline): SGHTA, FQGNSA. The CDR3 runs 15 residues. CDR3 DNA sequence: TGTGCCAGCAGCGGCGACAGAAGTCTCAATTCACCCCTCCACTTT. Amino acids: CASSGDRSLNSPLHF.

The chain's CDR3 is CSVVVGGNEKLFF. For the CDR3, the DNA is TGCAGCGTTGTTGTCGGGGGGAATGAAAAACTGTTTTTT. This sequence joins TRBV29-1 and TRBJ1-4, with TRBD1 as a possible D gene (5 bases). The germline CDR1 and CDR2 sequences are SQVTM and ANQGSEA. Trimming cost V 4 bases and J 5 bases, with 11 bases left between them. The CDR3 has 13 amino acids.

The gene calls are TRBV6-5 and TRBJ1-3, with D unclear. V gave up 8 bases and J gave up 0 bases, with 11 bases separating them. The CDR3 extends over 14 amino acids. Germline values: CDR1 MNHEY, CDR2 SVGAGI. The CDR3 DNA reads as TGTGCCAGCGTTCCAAGGGACTCTGGAAACACCATATATTTT. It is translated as CASVPRDSGNTIYF.

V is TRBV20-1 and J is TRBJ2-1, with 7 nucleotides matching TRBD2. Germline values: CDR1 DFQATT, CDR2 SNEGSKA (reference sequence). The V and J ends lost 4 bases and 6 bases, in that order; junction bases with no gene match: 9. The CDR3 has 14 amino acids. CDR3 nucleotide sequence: TGCAGTGCTATGCCCAGCGGGGTCTTCAATGAGCAGTTCTTC. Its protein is CSAMPSGVFNEQFF.

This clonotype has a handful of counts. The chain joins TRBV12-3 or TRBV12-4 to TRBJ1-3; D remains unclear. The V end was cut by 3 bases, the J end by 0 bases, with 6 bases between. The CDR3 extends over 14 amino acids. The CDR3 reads CASSFRGSGNTIYF. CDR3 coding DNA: TGTGCCAGCAGTTTCCGCGGCTCTGGAAACACCATATATTTT.

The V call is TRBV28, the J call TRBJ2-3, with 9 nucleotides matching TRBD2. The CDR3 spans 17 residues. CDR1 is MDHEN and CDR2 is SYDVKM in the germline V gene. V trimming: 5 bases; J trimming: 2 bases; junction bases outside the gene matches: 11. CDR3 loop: CASSPLRSGGNTDTQYF. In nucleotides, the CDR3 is TGTGCCAGCAGTCCCCTAAGGAGCGGGGGGAACACAGATACGCAGTATTTT.

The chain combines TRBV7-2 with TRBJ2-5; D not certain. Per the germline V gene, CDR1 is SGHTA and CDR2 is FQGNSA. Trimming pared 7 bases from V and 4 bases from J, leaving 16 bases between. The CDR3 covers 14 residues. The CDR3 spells CASTLQVERETQYF. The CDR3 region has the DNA TGTGCCAGCACCCTCCAAGTAGAGAGAGAGACCCAGTACTTC. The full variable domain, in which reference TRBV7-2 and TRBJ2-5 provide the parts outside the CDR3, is GAGVSQSPSNKVTEKGKDVELRCDPISGHTALYWYRQSLGQGLEFLIYFQGNSAPDKSGLPSDRFSAERTGGSVSTLTIQRTQQEDSAVYLCASTLQVERETQYFGPGTRLLVL.

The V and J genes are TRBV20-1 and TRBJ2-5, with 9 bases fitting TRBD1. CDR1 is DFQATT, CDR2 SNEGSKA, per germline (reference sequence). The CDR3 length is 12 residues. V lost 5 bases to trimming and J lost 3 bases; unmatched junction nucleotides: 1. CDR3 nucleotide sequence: TGCAGTGCTTGGACAGGGGAAGAGACCCAGTACTTC. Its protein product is CSAWTGEETQYF.

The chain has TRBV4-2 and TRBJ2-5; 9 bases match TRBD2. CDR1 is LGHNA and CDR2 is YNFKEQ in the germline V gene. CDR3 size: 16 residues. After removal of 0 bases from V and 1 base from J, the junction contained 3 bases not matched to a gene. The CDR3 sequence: CASSQESRGGQETQYF. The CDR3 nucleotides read TGTGCCAGCAGCCAAGAATCGCGGGGGGGCCAAGAGACCCAGTACTTC.

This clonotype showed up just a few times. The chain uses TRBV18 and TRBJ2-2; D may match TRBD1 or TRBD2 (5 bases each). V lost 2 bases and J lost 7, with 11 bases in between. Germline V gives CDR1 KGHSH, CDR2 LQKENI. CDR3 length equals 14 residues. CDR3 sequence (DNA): TGTGCCAGCTCACCAGGGGGACCCCTCGGGGAGCTGTTTTTT. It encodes CASSPGGPLGELFF.

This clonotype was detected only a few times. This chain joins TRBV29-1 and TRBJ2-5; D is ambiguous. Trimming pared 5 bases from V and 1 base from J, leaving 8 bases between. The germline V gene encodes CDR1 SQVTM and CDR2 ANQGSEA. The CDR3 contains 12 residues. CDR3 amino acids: CSVRQSQETQYF. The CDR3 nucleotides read TGCAGCGTTCGGCAGAGCCAAGAGACCCAGTACTTC.

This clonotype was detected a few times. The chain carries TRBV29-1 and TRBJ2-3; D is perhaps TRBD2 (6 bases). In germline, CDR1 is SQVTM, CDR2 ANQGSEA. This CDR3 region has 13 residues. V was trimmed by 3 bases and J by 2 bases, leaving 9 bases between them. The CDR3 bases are TGCAGCGTTGACGGGAGTAACACAGATACGCAGTATTTT. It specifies CSVDGSNTDTQYF.

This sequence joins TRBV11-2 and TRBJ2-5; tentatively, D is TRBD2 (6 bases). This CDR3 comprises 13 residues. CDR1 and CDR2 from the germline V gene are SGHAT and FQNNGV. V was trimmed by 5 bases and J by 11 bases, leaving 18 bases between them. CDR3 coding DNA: TGTGCCAGCAGCCCTCTCCGCTCAGGAGGGCAGTACTTC. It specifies CASSPLRSGGQYF.

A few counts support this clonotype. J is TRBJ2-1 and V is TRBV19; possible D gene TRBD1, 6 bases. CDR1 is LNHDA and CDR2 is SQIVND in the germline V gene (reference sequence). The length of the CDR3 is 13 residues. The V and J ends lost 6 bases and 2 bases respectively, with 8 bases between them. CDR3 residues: CASRQGPYNEQFF. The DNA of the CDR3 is TGTGCCAGTAGACAGGGTCCCTACAATGAGCAGTTCTTC. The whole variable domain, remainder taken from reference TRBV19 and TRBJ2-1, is DGGITQSPKYLFRKEGQNVTLSCEQNLNHDAMYWYRQDPGQGLRLIYYSQIVNDFQKGDIAEGYSVSREKKESFPLTVTSAQKNPTAFYLCASRQGPYNEQFFGPGTRLTVL.

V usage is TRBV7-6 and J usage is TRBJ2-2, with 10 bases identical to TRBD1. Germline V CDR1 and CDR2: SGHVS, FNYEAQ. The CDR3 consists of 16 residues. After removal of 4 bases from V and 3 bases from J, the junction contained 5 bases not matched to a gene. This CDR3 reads CASSYRDRGHTGELFF. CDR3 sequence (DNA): TGTGCCAGCAGCTACCGGGACAGGGGACACACCGGGGAGCTGTTTTTT. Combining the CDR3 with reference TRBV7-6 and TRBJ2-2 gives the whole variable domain GAGVSQSPRYKVTKRGQDVALRCDPISGHVSLYWYRQALGQGPEFLTYFNYEAQQDKSGLPNDRFSAERPEGSISTLTIQRTEQRDSAMYRCASSYRDRGHTGELFFGEGSRLTVL.

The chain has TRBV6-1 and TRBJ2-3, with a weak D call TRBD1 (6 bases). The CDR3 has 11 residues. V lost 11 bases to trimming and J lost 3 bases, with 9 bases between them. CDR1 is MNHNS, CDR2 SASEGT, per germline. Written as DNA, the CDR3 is TGTGCCGGCGGACAGACAGATACGCAGTATTTT. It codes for CAGGQTDTQYF.

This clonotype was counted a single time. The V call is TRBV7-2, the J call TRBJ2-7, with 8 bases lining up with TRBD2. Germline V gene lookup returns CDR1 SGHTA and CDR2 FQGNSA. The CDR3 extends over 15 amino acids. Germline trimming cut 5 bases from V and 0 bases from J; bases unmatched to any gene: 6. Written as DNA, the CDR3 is TGTGCCAGCAGCCAAACTAGCGGACTCTCCTACGAGCAGTACTTC. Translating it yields CASSQTSGLSYEQYF.

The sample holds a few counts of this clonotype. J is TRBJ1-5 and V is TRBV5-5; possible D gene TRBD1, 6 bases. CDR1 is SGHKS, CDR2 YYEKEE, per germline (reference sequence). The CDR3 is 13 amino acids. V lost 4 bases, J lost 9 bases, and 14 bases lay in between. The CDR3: CASSLDSRRPQHF. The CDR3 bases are TGTGCCAGCAGCCTGGACAGCCGTCGGCCCCAGCATTTT.